These T cell receptor beta chains were read from a single sample in a study of blood T cell repertoires in COVID-19. TCRdb's table, derived via immunoSEQ multiplex PCR, lists solely in-frame clones and lacks some. The data contain some 180,000 clones, roughly 87% of them singletons. Sequenced: peripheral blood. These receptors were taken from a woman aged 55 to 70 with COVID-19, enrolled during active disease. The CDR3 runs from the conserved cysteine through the conserved F or W. Fields, in order: D gene, V gene, J gene, clone size, CDR3 DNA, CDR3 protein. A D gene is named only where the DNA matches it firmly. Only some rows state a clone size, as once, few, many or a class for expanded clones.

>TRBD1|TRBV19|TRBJ1-2|-
TGTGCCAGTGGTAAGGGACAGGGCTTTGGCTACACCTTC
CASGKGQGFGYTF
>-|TRBV5-1|TRBJ2-7|-
TGCGCCAGCAGCTTGGGCGGCGCCTCCTCCTACGAGCAGTACTTC
CASSLGGASSYEQYF
>-|TRBV3-1/TRBV3-2|TRBJ1-6|-
TGTGCCAGCAGCCGTAATGGGGGGGAGTCACCCCTCCACTTT
CASSRNGGESPLHF
>TRBD1|TRBV19|TRBJ1-1|-
TGTGCCAGTAGTCCAACTGGGACAGGGACGGGTGAAGCTTTCTTT
CASSPTGTGTGEAFF
>TRBD1|TRBV7-6|TRBJ2-2|-
TGTGCCAGCAGCTTATCTCCAGGACAGGGCACCGGGGAGCTGTTTTTT
CASSLSPGQGTGELFF
>-|TRBV19|TRBJ2-1|few
TGTGCCAGTAGTATAGTTTTGGCTAGGGCGGGCGATGAGCAGTTCTTC
CASSIVLARAGDEQFF
>TRBD1|TRBV7-9|TRBJ1-2|-
TGTGCCAGCAGCAGGACAGGTGCAAACTATGGCTACACCTTC
CASSRTGANYGYTF
>-|TRBV30|TRBJ1-5|-
TGTGCCTGGAGTGAGGGAGTGTACAGCAATCAGCCCCAGCATTTT
CAWSEGVYSNQPQHF
>-|TRBV28|TRBJ1-3|-
TGTGCCAGCAGTTCAGTTTACAGGAGATTAAACACCATATATTTT
CASSSVYRRLNTIYF
>-|TRBV2|TRBJ2-5|-
TGTGCCAGCAGTGAAGTGACAAGGGAGACCCAGTACTTC
CASSEVTRETQYF
>-|TRBV5-1|TRBJ1-1|-
TGCGCCAGCAGCGCTAGGGGCGCAGGAGATGCTTTCTTT
CASSARGAGDAFF
>TRBD2|TRBV28|TRBJ2-1|-
TGTGCCAGCACCCCCTTGTTCGGGACTAGCGGTAATGAGCAGTTCTTC
CASTPLFGTSGNEQFF
>-|TRBV5-4|TRBJ1-1|-
TGTGCCAGCAGCTTGGGAGGGTGGGTTACGAACACTGAAGCTTTCTTT
CASSLGGWVTNTEAFF
>-|TRBV6-1|TRBJ1-2|few
TGTGCCAGCAGTGAAGGCAAAGCCCTCTATGGCTACACCTTC
CASSEGKALYGYTF
>-|TRBV21-1|TRBJ2-5|-
TGTGCCAGCAGCAAAGAGGAGGGGGCGGAAGAGACCCAGTACTTC
CASSKEEGAEETQYF
>-|TRBV7-3|TRBJ2-2|-
TGTGCCAGCAGTTGGACTGGAACGAACACCGGGGAGCTGTTTTTT
CASSWTGTNTGELFF
>-|TRBV7-2|TRBJ2-2|-
TGTGCCAGCAGCTCCCAGGCAGCATCGAACACCGGGGAGCTGTTTTTT
CASSSQAASNTGELFF
>TRBD1|TRBV10-3|TRBJ1-5|-
TGTGCCATCAAAGGGGACAGGGGGCACAATCAGCCCCAGCATTTT
CAIKGDRGHNQPQHF
>TRBD1|TRBV14|TRBJ1-2|-
TGTGCCAGCAGCCTCGGGACAGGAACAGGAGGCTACACCTTC
CASSLGTGTGGYTF
>TRBD2|TRBV9|TRBJ2-1|-
TGTGCCAGCAGCGTGGGACTAGCCCGTCCCTACAATGAGCAGTTCTTC
CASSVGLARPYNEQFF
>-|TRBV4-1|TRBJ1-5|-
TGCGCCAGCAGCCAAGACCCATTGAGCCAGCCCCAGCATTTT
CASSQDPLSQPQHF
>-|TRBV4-2|TRBJ2-4|many
TGTGCCAGCAGCCAAGATCAAGACACCGTAAACATTCAGTACTTC
CASSQDQDTVNIQYF
>-|TRBV27|TRBJ1-3|-
TGTGCCAGCAGTTTATCGTTCCCCAGGGATTTT
CASSLSFPRDF
>-|TRBV18|TRBJ1-2|-
TGTGCCAGCTCACCCTCCACAGCAGCTAACTATGGCTACACCTTC
CASSPSTAANYGYTF
>-|TRBV5-1|TRBJ2-3|-
TGCGCCAGCAGCTTGGTTCTAGTGTCAGATACGCAGTATTTT
CASSLVLVSDTQYF
>-|TRBV12-3/TRBV12-4|TRBJ1-2|-
TGTGCCAGCAGTTTCCCGGGGACAACCGACTATACCTTC
CASSFPGTTDYTF
>-|TRBV19|TRBJ2-1|-
TGTGCCAGTAGTATAAGGGGGGGCGTTTCTTACAATGAGCAGTTCTTC
CASSIRGGVSYNEQFF
>-|TRBV19|TRBJ2-7|-
TGTGCCAGTAGCCAGGACAGAGGCTACGAGCAGTACTTC
CASSQDRGYEQYF
>-|TRBV5-4|TRBJ2-5|once
TGTGCCAGCAGCTTCGGTTGGGGGCAGGGGACCCAGTACTTC
CASSFGWGQGTQYF
>TRBD2|TRBV2|TRBJ2-5|-
TGTGCCAGCGCGGGACTAGCAGAGACCCAGTACTTC
CASAGLAETQYF
>TRBD1|TRBV11-3|TRBJ2-1|-
TGTGCCAGCAGCCCCTCGACAGGGAAGAATGAGCAGTTCTTC
CASSPSTGKNEQFF
>TRBD2|TRBV7-2|TRBJ2-1|-
TGTGCCAGCAGCGTTATAGCGGGGGGGCTCAATGAGCAGTTCTTC
CASSVIAGGLNEQFF
>TRBD1|TRBV28|TRBJ1-5|-
TGTGCCAGCAGTTTGTTGACAGGGGGTGCCAATCAGCCCCAGCATTTT
CASSLLTGGANQPQHF
>TRBD1|TRBV19|TRBJ2-2|-
TGTGCCAGTAGAAACTTTGGCCGGGACAGGGGCTTTAGCGGGGAGCTGTTTTTT
CASRNFGRDRGFSGELFF
>-|TRBV20-1|TRBJ2-6|once
TGCAGTGCTAGTCTCCTAAACTCTGGGGCCAACGTCCTGACTTTC
CSASLLNSGANVLTF
>TRBD1|TRBV27|TRBJ1-2|few
TGTGCCAGCAAGGTGGGGACAGGAATCCTCTATGGCTACACCTTC
CASKVGTGILYGYTF
>-|TRBV5-6|TRBJ2-7|-
TGTGCCAGCAGCCCGGGTTTCGGGTCCGCCTACGAGCAGTACTTC
CASSPGFGSAYEQYF
>-|TRBV27|TRBJ2-5|-
TGTGCCAGCAGTTTCGGCAGGTTGTACCAAGAGACCCAGTACTTC
CASSFGRLYQETQYF
>TRBD1|TRBV27|TRBJ1-3|-
TGTGCCAGCAGTCCCCGACAGGGGAGGGGTAGCCCCATATATTTT
CASSPRQGRGSPIYF
>TRBD1|TRBV25-1|TRBJ2-1|-
TGTGCCAGCAGTGAACTAGGGACAGGGGGTGTTGGGAATGAGCAGTTCTTC
CASSELGTGGVGNEQFF
>TRBD2|TRBV10-3|TRBJ2-3|-
TGTGCCATCAGCCTCGGGGGGGGGACAGATACGCAGTATTTT
CAISLGGGTDTQYF
>-|TRBV14|TRBJ2-2|-
TGTGCCAGCAGCGAAATACCACCCCCAAGTGGCCCGGAGCTGTTTTTT
CASSEIPPPSGPELFF
>-|TRBV3-1/TRBV3-2|TRBJ1-6|-
TGTGCCAGCAGCCGTACCAGTGATTCACCCCTCCACTTT
CASSRTSDSPLHF
>-|TRBV6-1|TRBJ1-3|-
TGTGCCAGCAGTGAAACGACTCATGGAAACACCATATATTTT
CASSETTHGNTIYF
>TRBD1|TRBV6-5|TRBJ1-4|few
TGTGCCAGCAGCGGGACAGGGAATGAAAAACTGTTTTTT
CASSGTGNEKLFF
>TRBD1|TRBV2|TRBJ1-1|-
TGTGCCAGCAAAATGAACAGGGGACCGAACACTGAAGCTTTCTTT
CASKMNRGPNTEAFF
>TRBD1|TRBV7-2|TRBJ2-1|-
TGTGCCAGCAGCTTAAGGATAGGGGGCCTAACTGACAATGAGCAGTTCTTC
CASSLRIGGLTDNEQFF
>TRBD1|TRBV12-3/TRBV12-4|TRBJ1-2|-
TGTGCCAGCAGCAAACAGGGGAGCCGTGGCTACACCTTC
CASSKQGSRGYTF
>TRBD2|TRBV19|TRBJ2-3|-
TGTGCCAGTAACCTAGCGGGGTTCACAGATACGCAGTATTTT
CASNLAGFTDTQYF
>-|TRBV5-1|TRBJ2-3|-
TGCGCCAGCAGCTTGGGACGGGGGGCGCGCACAGATACGCAGTATTTT
CASSLGRGARTDTQYF
>-|TRBV28|TRBJ1-5|-
TGTGCCATCGCAGGGAGGGGAAATCAGCCCCAGCATTTT
CAIAGRGNQPQHF
>-|TRBV7-9|TRBJ1-1|many
TGTGCCAGCAGCTCTTTTAAGGCAGGGAACACTGAAGCTTTCTTT
CASSSFKAGNTEAFF